The T cell receptor beta chain under discussion was sequenced for a study of OX40 agonist ivuxolimab in advanced cancers. Study background: Patients received ivuxolimab, an intravenous treatment, every 2 weeks at 0.01 to 10 mg/kg.

Overall study findings and caveats: Near-lowest levels of clonal expansion characterized partial responders at 0.1-3.0 mg/kg. Normalized T-cell clonal expansion was also low in some nonresponders.

Using immunoSEQ multiplex PCR, the repertoire was profiled, and TCRdb retains in-frame clones only, with some absent. The data show about 70,000 clones, with approximately 90% seen just once and over 2.5% held by the top ten. CDR3 length equals 11 residues. V was clipped by 6 bases and J by 3 bases, with 5 bases between them. Germline loops: CDR1 SQVTM, CDR2 ANQGSEA. Note on this clone: Its specificity is unknown.

The source is an adult with an advanced solid tumor such as melanoma, head and neck, liver or kidney cancer. The sequences come from CD4+ or CD8+ T cells sorted from blood, collected in a trial of the OX40 agonist ivuxolimab. This sequence joins TRBV29-1 and TRBJ2-2; D gene unclear. In DNA form, the CDR3 reads TGCAGCGTCAAGGACACCGGGGAGCTGTTTTTT. Translation gives CSVKDTGELFF.